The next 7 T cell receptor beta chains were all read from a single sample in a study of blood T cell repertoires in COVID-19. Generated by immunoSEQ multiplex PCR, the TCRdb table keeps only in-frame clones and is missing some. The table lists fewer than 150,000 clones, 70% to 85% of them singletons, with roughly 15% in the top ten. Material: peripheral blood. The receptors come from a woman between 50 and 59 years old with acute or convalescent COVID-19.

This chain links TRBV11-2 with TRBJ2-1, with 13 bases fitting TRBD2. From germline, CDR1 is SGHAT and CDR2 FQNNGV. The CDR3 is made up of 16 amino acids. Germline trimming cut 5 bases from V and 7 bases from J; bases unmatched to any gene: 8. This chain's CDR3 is CASSQTSGGARNEQFF. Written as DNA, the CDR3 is TGTGCCAGCAGCCAAACTAGCGGGGGGGCCCGAAATGAGCAGTTCTTC.

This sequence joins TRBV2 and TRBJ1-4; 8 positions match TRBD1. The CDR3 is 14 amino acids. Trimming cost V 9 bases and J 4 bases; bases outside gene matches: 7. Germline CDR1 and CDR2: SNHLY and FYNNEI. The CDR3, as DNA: TGTGCCAGTCGACAGGGGCTTGTTAATGAAAAACTGTTTTTT. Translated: CASRQGLVNEKLFF.

Here the CDR3 reads CASSLRGGTDTQYF. The CDR3 DNA reads as TGTGCCAGCAGCTTACGCGGGGGCACAGATACGCAGTATTTT. J is TRBJ2-3 and V is TRBV7-6; possible D gene TRBD2, 6 bases. The CDR3 has 14 residues. Trimming left V 2 bases short and J 1 base short, with 7 bases between. Germline V gene sequence: CDR1 SGHVS, CDR2 FNYEAQ.

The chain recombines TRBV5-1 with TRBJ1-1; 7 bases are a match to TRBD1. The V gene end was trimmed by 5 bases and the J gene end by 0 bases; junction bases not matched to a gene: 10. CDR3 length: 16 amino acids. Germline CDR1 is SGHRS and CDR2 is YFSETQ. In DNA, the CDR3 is TGCGCCAGCAGACGGACCCAGGGGGGAATGAACACTGAAGCTTTCTTT. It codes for CASRRTQGGMNTEAFF.

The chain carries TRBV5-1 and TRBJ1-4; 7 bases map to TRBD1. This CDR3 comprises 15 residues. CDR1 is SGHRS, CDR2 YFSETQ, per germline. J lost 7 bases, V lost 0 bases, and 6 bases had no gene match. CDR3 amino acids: CASSLAGTAVEKLFF. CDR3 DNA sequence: TGCGCCAGCAGCTTGGCCGGGACAGCGGTTGAAAAACTGTTTTTT.

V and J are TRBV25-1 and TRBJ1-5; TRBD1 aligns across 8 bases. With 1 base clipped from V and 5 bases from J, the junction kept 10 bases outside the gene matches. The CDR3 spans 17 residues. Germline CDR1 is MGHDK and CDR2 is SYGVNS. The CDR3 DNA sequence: TGTGCCAGCAGTGAATGGCAGGTAGAGACAGGGGATCAGCCCCAGCATTTT. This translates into CASSEWQVETGDQPQHF.

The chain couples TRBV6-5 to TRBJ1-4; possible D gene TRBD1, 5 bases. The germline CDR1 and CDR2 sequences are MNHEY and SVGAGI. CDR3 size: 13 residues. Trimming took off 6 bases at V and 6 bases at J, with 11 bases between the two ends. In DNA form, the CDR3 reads TGTGCCAGCAGCACAGGACCCTATGAAAAACTGTTTTTT. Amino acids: CASSTGPYEKLFF.